This is a list of T cell receptor beta chains from one sample in a study of blood T cells in healthy people across ages. One entry per CDR3 protein results from TCRdb running MiXCR on the 5' RACE reads. The data show about 680,000 distinct CDR3 sequences, with approximately 50% seen just once and roughly 30% held by the top ten. The source material was blood. The receptors derive from a woman in her sixties or seventies in good health. The CDR3 runs from the conserved cysteine through the conserved F or W. A D gene is named only where the DNA matches it firmly. Only some rows state a clone size, as once, few, many or a class for expanded clones.

cdr3_aa cdr3_nt clone_size v_call cdr3_length d_call j_call
CASTQFLNTEAFF TGTGCCAGTACCCAGTTTTTGAACACTGAAGCTTTCTTT few TRBV6-5 13 NA TRBJ1-1
CASSQTSGRLNEQFF TGCGCCAGCAGCCAGACTAGCGGGAGGCTCAATGAGCAGTTCTTC NA TRBV5-1 15 TRBD2 TRBJ2-1
CASSSRSLTDTQYF TGTGCCAGCAGTTCTCGGTCCCTCACAGATACGCAGTATTTT few TRBV6-2/TRBV6-3 14 NA TRBJ2-3
CATQPIDGTKNIQYF TGTGCCACCCAGCCGATAGACGGGACCAAAAACATTCAGTACTTC few TRBV27 15 NA TRBJ2-4
CASSVKIMISNPGPFEQYF TGTGCCAGCAGCGTAAAAATCATGATCTCTAATCCTGGCCCCTTCGAGCAGTACTTC few TRBV3-1 19 NA TRBJ2-7
CASSFGEYYEQYF TGTGCCAGCAGTTTCGGGGAATACTACGAGCAGTACTTC NA TRBV27 13 NA TRBJ2-7
CSARGFSGSRWDTQYF TGCAGTGCTAGAGGTTTTAGCGGCAGTCGATGGGATACGCAGTATTTT once TRBV20-1 16 NA TRBJ2-3
CASSQTSFYNEQFF TGTGCCAGCAGCCAGACTAGTTTCTACAATGAGCAGTTCTTC few TRBV12-3/TRBV12-4 14 NA TRBJ2-1
CSARRSGQTLTHYEQYF TGCAGTGCTAGAAGGTCGGGACAGACCCTTACACACTACGAGCAGTACTTC NA TRBV20-1 17 TRBD1 TRBJ2-7
CASSQDSDRVNEKLFF TGCGCCAGCAGCCAAGATAGCGACAGGGTGAATGAAAAACTGTTTTTT NA TRBV4-3 16 TRBD1 TRBJ1-4
CASSLGGQASYNSPLHF TGTGCCAGCAGCTTAGGGGGACAGGCAAGCTATAATTCACCCCTCCACTTT few TRBV7-2 17 TRBD1 TRBJ1-6
CASSSLKVHNYGYTF TGTGCCAGCAGTTCTCTCAAGGTACATAACTATGGCTACACCTTC NA TRBV12-3/TRBV12-4 15 NA TRBJ1-2
CASSFRQGHEQFF TGTGCCAGCAGTTTTAGGCAGGGTCATGAGCAGTTCTTC NA TRBV12-3/TRBV12-4 13 NA TRBJ2-1
CATRAGSANEQFF TGTGCCACCAGAGCGGGATCAGCCAATGAGCAGTTCTTC NA TRBV10-3 13 TRBD2 TRBJ2-1
CSVPRQGYTDTQYF TGCAGCGTCCCCCGACAGGGGTACACAGATACGCAGTATTTT NA TRBV29-1 14 TRBD1 TRBJ2-3
CASSPRLEGPEQFF TGTGCCAGCAGCCCCCGGTTAGAGGGACCTGAGCAGTTCTTC NA TRBV7-9 14 NA TRBJ2-1
CASSQAGRMNTEAFF TGTGCCAGTAGCCAAGCGGGACGGATGAACACTGAAGCTTTCTTT NA TRBV14 15 NA TRBJ1-1
CSEEAGVSNEQFF TGCAGTGAGGAGGCGGGAGTGTCCAATGAGCAGTTCTTC NA TRBV20-1 13 TRBD2 TRBJ2-1
CASSVASRGSYNSPLHF TGTGCCAGCAGCGTAGCATCCCGGGGCTCCTATAATTCACCCCTCCACTTT NA TRBV9 17 NA TRBJ1-6
CASRYRTSGLSDTQYF TGTGCCAGCAGATACCGGACTAGCGGGTTGTCAGATACGCAGTATTTT NA TRBV12-3/TRBV12-4 16 TRBD2 TRBJ2-3
CASSEGLASDEQFF TGTGCCAGCAGTGAGGGACTAGCAAGCGATGAACAGTTCTTC NA TRBV25-1 14 TRBD2 TRBJ2-1
CSYPRGTGQQETQYF TGCAGCTACCCTAGGGGGACAGGGCAGCAAGAGACCCAGTACTTC NA TRBV29-1 15 TRBD1 TRBJ2-5
CASIDPGRVSYNEQFF TGTGCCAGCATCGACCCCGGGCGGGTTTCCTACAATGAGCAGTTCTTC NA TRBV28 16 NA TRBJ2-1
CASSLDWGGGRGNTEAFF TGTGCCAGCAGCTTAGATTGGGGCGGGGGCAGGGGAAACACTGAAGCTTTCTTT few TRBV13 18 NA TRBJ1-1
CASSSDRLTDTQYF TGTGCCAGCAGCTCCGACAGGCTCACAGATACGCAGTATTTT NA TRBV7-2 14 NA TRBJ2-3
CASSQDIYPGQGARGANVLTF TGCGCCAGCAGCCAAGATATCTACCCGGGACAGGGGGCGCGTGGGGCCAACGTCCTGACTTTC NA TRBV4-3 21 TRBD1 TRBJ2-6
CSAHRLDWGTDTQYF TGCAGTGCCCACAGACTAGATTGGGGCACAGATACGCAGTATTTT few TRBV20-1 15 NA TRBJ2-3
CASNITWARSYEQYF TGTGCCAGCAATATAACGTGGGCGCGGTCCTACGAGCAGTACTTC NA TRBV21-1 15 NA TRBJ2-7
CASSFGQGREQFF TGCGCCAGCAGCTTTGGACAGGGCCGTGAGCAGTTCTTC NA TRBV5-1 13 TRBD1 TRBJ2-1
CASSYGLAAYNEQYF TGTGCCAGCAGCTATGGACTAGCGGCCTACAATGAGCAGTACTTC NA TRBV11-3 15 TRBD2 TRBJ2-7
CAIKDSTGDGYTF TGTGCCATCAAAGACTCCACAGGGGATGGCTACACCTTC few TRBV10-3 13 TRBD1 TRBJ1-2
CASSLLSTGSGTEAFF TGTGCCAGCAGTTTATTGAGTACAGGGTCCGGGACTGAAGCTTTCTTT NA TRBV28 16 NA TRBJ1-1
CSARDHLAYEQYF TGCAGTGCGAGGGACCACCTAGCCTACGAGCAGTACTTC NA TRBV20-1 13 NA TRBJ2-7
CSARDPSGINEQFF TGCAGTGCTAGAGATCCTAGCGGGATCAATGAGCAGTTCTTC once TRBV20-1 14 TRBD2 TRBJ2-1
CASSLPTASYYGYTF TGTGCCAGCAGCCTTCCCACGGCCTCCTACTATGGCTACACCTTC few TRBV3-1 15 NA TRBJ1-2
CSATNVYRGPGEETQYF TGCAGTGCTACGAATGTTTATCGGGGTCCCGGGGAAGAGACCCAGTACTTC NA TRBV20-1 17 NA TRBJ2-5
CATSREAGGPRNEQYF TGTGCCACCAGCAGAGAGGCGGGAGGGCCGCGAAATGAGCAGTACTTC NA TRBV15 16 TRBD2 TRBJ2-7
CSAHQGKNTIYF TGCAGTGCTCATCAGGGAAAGAACACCATATATTTT NA TRBV20-1 12 NA TRBJ1-3
CASSRGGSGYNEQFF TGCGCCAGCAGCCGTGGTGGGAGTGGGTACAATGAGCAGTTCTTC NA TRBV4-1 15 NA TRBJ2-1
CSVGGTMGAGKLFF TGCAGCGTTGGGGGGACCATGGGGGCTGGAAAACTGTTTTTT NA TRBV29-1 14 NA TRBJ1-4
CASSYALESEQYF TGTGCCAGCAGTTACGCCTTAGAGAGCGAGCAGTACTTC NA TRBV6-5 13 NA TRBJ2-7
CASSLGLGGTYNEQFF TGTGCCAGCAGTCTAGGGTTGGGGGGAACCTACAATGAGCAGTTCTTC NA TRBV6-2/TRBV6-3 16 NA TRBJ2-1
CSARDLRGMSSYEQYF TGCAGTGCTAGGGATCTTCGCGGGATGAGCTCCTACGAGCAGTACTTC few TRBV20-1 16 NA TRBJ2-7
CSAQDPSNEQFF TGCAGTGCTCAAGACCCGAGCAATGAGCAGTTCTTC NA TRBV20-1 12 NA TRBJ2-1
CSAREAGTTYNEQFF TGCAGTGCTAGAGAGGCAGGGACCACCTACAATGAGCAGTTCTTC NA TRBV20-1 15 NA TRBJ2-1
CSANLLGSYNEQYF TGCAGTGCTAACCTCCTAGGGTCCTACAATGAGCAGTACTTC NA TRBV20-1 14 NA TRBJ2-4
CSAEGGQGAYNEQFF TGCAGTGCTGAGGGCGGACAGGGGGCCTACAATGAGCAGTTCTTC NA TRBV20-1 15 TRBD1 TRBJ2-1
CASSHSGFAVEEQYF TGTGCCAGCAGTCACTCGGGGTTCGCGGTCGAAGAGCAGTACTTC NA TRBV28 15 NA TRBJ2-7
CASSDRTGGQTRVTDTQYF TGTGCCAGCAGTGATAGGACAGGGGGCCAAACCCGGGTGACGGATACGCAGTATTTT few TRBV25-1 19 TRBD1 TRBJ2-3
CASIKGTGFYEQYF TGTGCCAGCATTAAGGGGACAGGGTTCTACGAGCAGTACTTC NA TRBV2 14 TRBD1 TRBJ2-7
CASSQDPGLGGNTIYF TGTGCCAGCAGCCAAGATCCGGGGCTGGGTGGAAACACCATATATTTT NA TRBV4-2 16 NA TRBJ1-3